The clone carrying this T cell receptor (beta chain) occurred a few times. What it binds is not known. This sample was taken from a study of identical twins. Addition of a universal primer site occurred through template switching, and cDNA carried unique molecular identifiers. TCRdb reprocessed the 5' RACE reads with MiXCR, giving one entry per CDR3 protein. The table includes about 260,000 distinct CDR3 sequences, 5.5% to 7% detected once. Overall study results and limits: Cross-sectional statistics underpinned the conclusions; the same donors were not followed.

Another study also made use of these data, one on yellow fever vaccine responses in identical twins.

The TCR was taken from a woman aged 18-29 years in good health. Sample: memory (CD45RO+) T cells sorted from blood.

CDR3 DNA: TGTGCCAGCAGCTTTCCCGCGAACACTGAAGCTTTCTTT. It yields the protein CASSFPANTEAFF. The chain joins TRBV5-6 to TRBJ1-1; no firm D call. V was shortened by 2 bases and J by 1 base, with 6 bases between the two germline ends. The germline V gene encodes CDR1 SGHDT and CDR2 YYEEEE. This CDR3 is built from 13 residues.